This entry lists 13 T cell receptor beta chains sequenced from one sample in a study of breast tumors, draining lymph nodes, adjacent tissues. Breast cancer patients provided tissue from their axillary draining lymph nodes. Using its own MiXCR run on the multiplex PCR reads, TCRdb lists one record per CDR3 protein. Of around 130,000 distinct CDR3 sequences in the sample, 21% were seen once. Sequencing used axillary lymph node tissue. These receptors all stem from a female donor with breast cancer. Some clones in this sample may be carry-over from other donors' samples.

Worth noting for this clonotype: A much larger clone sits a single nucleotide away, making a read error possible. The gene calls are TRBV30 and TRBJ2-5; D possibly corresponds to TRBD1 (6 bases). The CDR3 is 10 amino acids. CDR1 is GTSNPN, CDR2 SVGIG, per germline (reference sequence). CDR3 DNA: TGTGCCTGGAAGGGGGAGACCCGGTACTTC. The encoded protein is CAWKGETRYF.

This clonotype was seen at least ten times. V usage is TRBV6-6 and J usage is TRBJ1-2; possibly TRBD1 for D (5 bases). CDR3 size: 13 residues. V was trimmed by 5 bases and J by 8 bases, leaving 15 bases between them. CDR1 is MNHNY, CDR2 SVGAGI, per germline (reference sequence). The CDR3 nucleotides are TGTGCCAGCAGTAACCAGGGCCCTCGGGGCTACACCTTC. Its translation: CASSNQGPRGYTF.

This clonotype has a count of ten or more. This chain connects TRBV6-5 to TRBJ2-3, with D perhaps given as TRBD1 or TRBD2 (7 bases each). This CDR3 region has 13 residues. Germline assignment: CDR1 MNHEY and CDR2 SVGAGI. V was clipped by 8 bases and J by 5 bases, with 14 bases between them. This CDR3 reads CASSRGGKDTQYF. In DNA form, the CDR3 reads TGTGCCAGCTCCAGGGGGGGGAAAGATACGCAGTATTTT.

Many counts were recorded for this clonotype. The chain recombines TRBV12-3 or TRBV12-4 with TRBJ2-7; 11 positions match TRBD2. Losses at the gene ends were 5 bases for V and 0 bases for J; bases not matched to a gene: 3. The CDR3 has 15 amino acids. CDR3 DNA: TGTGCCAGCAGTGCAACTAGCGGGGGCTCCTACGAGCAGTACTTC. This encodes CASSATSGGSYEQYF.

This clonotype was recorded many times. V and J are TRBV2 and TRBJ2-5; D not certain. Trimming removed 3 bases at V and 9 bases at J, with 8 bases between. The CDR3 runs to 11 residues. In germline, CDR1 is SNHLY, CDR2 FYNNEI. The chain's CDR3 is CASSDSEAQYF. The CDR3 DNA reads TGTGCCAGCAGTGACAGTGAGGCCCAGTACTTC.

This clonotype has just a few counts. A much larger clone differs from this one at a single base, so this may be a read error. The rearrangement uses TRBV6-1 and TRBJ2-5; TRBD1 matches at 10 bases. CDR1 is MNHNS and CDR2 is SASEGT in the germline V gene. V lost 8 bases, J lost 3 bases, and 6 bases stayed unmatched. The CDR3 sequence is 14 residues long. In nucleotides, the CDR3 is TGTGCCAGCGGTCCGGGACAGGGGAAAGAGACCCAGTACTTC. Residues: CASGPGQGKETQYF.

This clonotype was detected many times. The chain couples TRBV19 to TRBJ2-1; D is unresolved. Deletions cut 2 bases from V and 4 bases from J, with 6 bases between. This CDR3 has 13 residues. Germline values: CDR1 LNHDA, CDR2 SQIVND (reference sequence). CDR3 sequence: CASSIREYNEQFF. The CDR3 DNA is TGTGCCAGTAGTATACGAGAATACAATGAGCAGTTCTTC.

V gene TRBV19 combines with J gene TRBJ1-1; TRBD1 aligns across 8 bases. The V gene end was trimmed by 5 bases and the J gene end by 4 bases; junction bases not matched to a gene: 9. Germline lookup yields CDR1 LNHDA and CDR2 SQIVND (reference sequence). The CDR3 consists of 15 residues. CDR3 in DNA: TGTGCCAGTAGTCTTCAGGGGGCTCCAGCCACTGAAGCTTTCTTT. Its protein is CASSLQGAPATEAFF. The full variable domain, rest sourced from reference TRBV19 and TRBJ1-1, is DGGITQSPKYLFRKEGQNVTLSCEQNLNHDAMYWYRQDPGQGLRLIYYSQIVNDFQKGDIAEGYSVSREKKESFPLTVTSAQKNPTAFYLCASSLQGAPATEAFFGQGTRLTVV.

This clonotype came up many times. The V gene is TRBV20-1, the J gene TRBJ1-4; the D gene is possibly TRBD1 (6 bases). CDR3 length equals 14 residues. Trimming cost V 4 bases and J 7 bases, with 16 bases left between them. CDR1 and CDR2 (germline): DFQATT, SNEGSKA (reference sequence). CDR3 in amino acids: CSATGAVRPEKLFF. The CDR3 coding sequence is TGCAGTGCTACAGGGGCCGTCAGGCCTGAAAAACTGTTTTTT.

This clonotype was recorded many times. The chain combines TRBV7-2 with TRBJ2-3; D is possibly TRBD2 (5 bases). V lost 6 bases to trimming and J lost 10 bases, with 11 bases between them. From germline, CDR1 is SGHTA and CDR2 FQGNSA. The CDR3 sequence is 11 residues long. DNA of the CDR3: TGTGCCAGCAGAGAGAGCGGTGCGCAGTATTTT. Amino acids: CASRESGAQYF.

This clonotype has at least ten counts. This chain joins TRBV7-3 and TRBJ2-1, with 8 bases aligning to TRBD2. Germline V gives CDR1 SGHTA, CDR2 FQGTGA. V lost 5 bases and J lost 0; bases outside the gene matches: 9. This CDR3 spans 17 amino acids. CDR3 region: CASSPRGSGSSYNEQFF. The CDR3 DNA is TGTGCCAGCAGCCCGAGGGGGAGCGGGAGCTCCTACAATGAGCAGTTCTTC.

CDR3 in DNA: TGCGCCAGCAGCTTGAGTCAGAACACTGAAGCTTTCTTT. It codes for CASSLSQNTEAFF. The rearrangement links TRBV5-1 to TRBJ1-1; D ambiguous. This CDR3 has 13 amino acids. The germline gives CDR1 SGHRS, CDR2 YFSETQ. Trimming took 1 base from V and 1 from J, leaving 5 bases between them.

This clonotype showed up just a few times. A much larger clone is a single base away; this may be a read error. The conserved phenylalanine or tryptophan is not found at the CDR3 terminus, so this likely reflects a read error. V and J are TRBV6-1 and TRBJ1-6, with 10 nucleotides matching TRBD1. V gave up 7 bases and J gave up 13 bases; unmatched junction bases: 7. The CDR3 is 13 residues long. CDR1 and CDR2 from the germline V gene are MNHNS and SASEGT. In nucleotides, the CDR3 is TGTGCCAGCACGGACAGGGGGGATAGGCCCCTCCACCTT. Protein product: CASTDRGDRPLHL.